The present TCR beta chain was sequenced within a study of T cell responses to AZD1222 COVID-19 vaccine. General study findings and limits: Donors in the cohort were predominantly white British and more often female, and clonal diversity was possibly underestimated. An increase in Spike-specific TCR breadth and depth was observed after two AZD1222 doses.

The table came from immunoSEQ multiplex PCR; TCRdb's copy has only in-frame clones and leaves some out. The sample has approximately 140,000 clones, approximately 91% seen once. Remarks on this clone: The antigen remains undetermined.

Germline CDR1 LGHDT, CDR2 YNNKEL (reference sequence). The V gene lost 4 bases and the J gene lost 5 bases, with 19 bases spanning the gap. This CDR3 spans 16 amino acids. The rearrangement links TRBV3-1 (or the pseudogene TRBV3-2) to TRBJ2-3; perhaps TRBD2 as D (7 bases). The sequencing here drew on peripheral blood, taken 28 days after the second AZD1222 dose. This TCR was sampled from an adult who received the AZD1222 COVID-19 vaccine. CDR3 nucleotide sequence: TGTGCCAGCAGCCCCCCCCTCGGGGGGCTCGGAGATACGCAGTATTTT. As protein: CASSPPLGGLGDTQYF.